The clone carrying this T cell receptor (beta chain) was counted only a few times. Its antigen is unidentified. This specimen comes from a study of cytomegalovirus exposure and HLA in healthy donors. Study conclusions and caveats: Most TCR sequences were seen very rarely across donors, but some public TCRs occurred in many.

Vbeta (60) and Jbeta (13) primers were used in the PCR. The repertoire was sequenced with immunoSEQ multiplex PCR; TCRdb's copy has only in-frame clones and lacks some. The profile shows roughly 150,000 clones, about 74% of them singletons. This CDR3 region has 12 residues. Trimming took off 6 bases at V and 14 bases at J, with 17 bases between the two ends. CDR1 and CDR2 from the germline V gene are SNHLY and FYNNEI. At collection, donors were nominally healthy, but unrecorded immune exposures were probable. The sequence was collected from a male donor in good health and CMV-seronegative. The chain joins TRBV2 to TRBJ2-1; D remains ambiguous. Material for sequencing was PBMCs. The CDR3 region has the DNA TGTGCCAGCAGCACCAAAGGAGTTAGGAAGTTCTTC. It yields the protein CASSTKGVRKFF.